The table lists the clone carrying this T cell receptor beta chain with many counts. As yet, its antigen is unknown. For repertoire sequencing, the TCR beta CDR3 regions were amplified from RNA transcripts. Following a first-round RT-PCR that used HTBI primers, a second-round multiplex PCR was carried out. TCRdb re-called the multiplex PCR reads with MiXCR, one entry per CDR3 protein. The table shows a few hundred thousand distinct CDR3 sequences, with 15% occurring only once. The CDR3 has 15 residues. The germline gives CDR1 WNHNN, CDR2 SYGVQD (reference sequence). The V and J ends lost 8 bases and 4 bases respectively, with 20 bases between them. The data derive from a study of Graves' ophthalmopathy and Graves' hyperthyroidism. Whole-study results and caveats: Built on 13 signatures, a model told ophthalmopathy apart from stable hyperthyroidism with about 88% sensitivity and approximately 81% specificity.

Establishment of the diagnosis relied upon clinical symptoms, serum thyroxine, TRAb, thyroid ultrasound and orbital computed tomography. The receptor was derived from a woman in her late teens or twenties with stable Graves' hyperthyroidism. This sequence joins TRBV10-1 and TRBJ2-5; tentative D call: TRBD1 (5 bases). Sequenced sample: peripheral blood. The CDR3 protein is CASSEAQGPSETQYF. CDR3 coding DNA: TGCGCCAGCTCTGAGGCGCAGGGTCCCTCAGAGACCCAGTACTTC.